Following are 28 T cell receptor beta chains from one sample sequenced in a study of blood T cell repertoires in COVID-19. Libraries were prepared by immunoSEQ multiplex PCR; TCRdb keeps only in-frame clonotypes and omits some of them. The sample consists of 180,000 or so clones, 86% of them appearing once. Sequences were obtained from PBMCs or T cells enriched from blood (not recorded which). Receptor source: a middle-aged man with acute COVID-19.

The rearrangement links TRBV3-1 (or the pseudogene TRBV3-2) to TRBJ2-7; perhaps TRBD1 as D (5 bases). The CDR3 length is 14 residues. CDR1 is LGHDT and CDR2 is YNNKEL in the germline V gene (reference sequence). Trimming took off 3 bases at V and 1 base at J, with 10 bases between the two ends. The CDR3 sequence is CASSHKGRSYEQYF. The CDR3 DNA follows: TGTGCCAGCAGCCATAAGGGGCGGTCCTACGAGCAGTACTTC.

This clone occurred a few times. This rearrangement joins TRBV5-6 to TRBJ2-5; 9 bases match TRBD2. Germline loops: CDR1 SGHDT, CDR2 YYEEEE. The V and J ends lost 0 bases and 13 bases, in that order; junction bases with no gene match: 13. This CDR3 comprises 15 residues. The CDR3 reads CASSLGRAGGRGWYF. The CDR3 DNA reads as TGTGCCAGCAGCTTGGGGAGAGCGGGGGGCAGGGGCTGGTACTTC.

The genes are TRBV9 and TRBJ2-7, with D uncertain. Germline V CDR1 and CDR2: SGDLS, YYNGEE. Trimming pared 4 bases from V and 0 bases from J, leaving 11 bases between. The CDR3 sequence is 14 residues long. The CDR3 reads CASSPSASSYEQYF. The CDR3 DNA reads as TGTGCCAGCAGCCCTTCAGCTAGCTCCTACGAGCAGTACTTC.

The J gene is TRBJ2-7, the V gene TRBV7-8; 12 bases line up with TRBD1. Germline-derived CDR1 and CDR2 are SGHVS and FQNEAQ. With 3 bases clipped from V and 3 bases from J, the junction kept 3 bases outside the gene matches. The CDR3 covers 15 residues. CDR3 in DNA: TGTGCCAGCAGCTTCCGGGACAGGGGGCTCTACGAGCAGTACTTC. This translates into CASSFRDRGLYEQYF.

Notes on this clone: Other DNA sequences of this sample code for an identical CDR3. The V call is TRBV27, the J call TRBJ1-2; 7 bases fit TRBD1. Germline CDR1 and CDR2: MNHEY and SMNVEV (reference sequence). Losses at the gene ends were 5 bases for V and 5 bases for J; bases not matched to a gene: 5. CDR3 size: 13 residues. CDR3 sequence: CASSPTGRYGYTF. Written as DNA, the CDR3 is TGTGCCAGCAGTCCGACAGGGAGATATGGCTACACCTTC.

The chain combines TRBV5-1 with TRBJ2-3; 10 positions match TRBD1. Germline values: CDR1 SGHRS, CDR2 YFSETQ. This CDR3 region has 15 residues. V lost 2 bases to trimming and J lost 5 bases; unmatched junction nucleotides: 5. CDR3 amino acids: CASSFLGQGGDTQYF. CDR3 in DNA: TGCGCCAGCAGCTTCCTTGGACAGGGGGGAGATACGCAGTATTTT.

The chain joins TRBV5-5 to TRBJ1-6; 9 nucleotides agree with TRBD1. From germline, CDR1 is SGHKS and CDR2 YYEKEE (reference sequence). The J segment lost 8 bases and the V segment lost 5 bases, leaving 8 bases of the junction unmatched. This CDR3 has 15 residues. The CDR3, as DNA: TGTGCCAGCAGACGACCGGGACAGGGAGATTCACCCCTCCACTTT. Amino acids: CASRRPGQGDSPLHF.

The chain is built from TRBV5-4 and TRBJ1-2, with 7 bases aligning to TRBD1. The length of the CDR3 is 13 residues. Germline CDR1 reads SGHNT; CDR2 reads YYREEE (reference sequence). V was pared by 4 bases and J by 7 bases, with 7 bases of the junction left unmatched. CDR3 DNA sequence: TGTGCCAGCAGCCCCGGACAGGAGCGTGGCTACACCTTC. Protein sequence: CASSPGQERGYTF.

The chain joins TRBV7-8 to TRBJ2-3, with D unresolved. Germline lookup yields CDR1 SGHVS and CDR2 FQNEAQ. The CDR3 totals 13 residues. Trimming shortened V by 5 bases and J by 2 bases, and 8 bases separated the two germline ends. The CDR3 here is CASSQPPTDTQYF. The CDR3 DNA sequence: TGTGCCAGCAGCCAGCCCCCCACAGATACGCAGTATTTT.

The gene calls are TRBV11-2 and TRBJ1-2; the D gene is possibly TRBD1 (5 bases). Trimming pared 4 bases from V and 13 bases from J, leaving 19 bases between. The CDR3 runs to 13 residues. Germline CDR1 is SGHAT and CDR2 is FQNNGV. CDR3 protein: CASSSMRREGITF. Written as DNA, the CDR3 is TGTGCCAGCAGCTCAATGCGCAGGGAAGGGATCACCTTC.

This chain links TRBV19 with TRBJ1-1; D is undetermined. V was clipped by 7 bases and J by 0 bases, with 9 bases between them. CDR1 is LNHDA, CDR2 SQIVND, per germline (reference sequence). This CDR3 region has 13 residues. Written as DNA, the CDR3 is TGTGCCAGTATGAGGCAGTTGAACACTGAAGCTTTCTTT. It specifies CASMRQLNTEAFF.

The chain uses TRBV29-1 and TRBJ1-2; D may be TRBD1 (6 bases). There are 12 residues in the CDR3. From germline, CDR1 is SQVTM and CDR2 ANQGSEA. The V end was cut by 7 bases, the J end by 4 bases, with 13 bases between. The CDR3 DNA sequence: TGCAGCGAGGGGGGAGGGACCTATGGCTACACCTTC. Translated: CSEGGGTYGYTF.

The J gene is TRBJ1-2, the V gene TRBV10-1; the D is unclear. V lost 3 bases, J lost 4 bases, and 18 bases lay in between. In germline, CDR1 is WNHNN, CDR2 SYGVQD (reference sequence). CDR3 length: 16 amino acids. This CDR3 reads CASSEYRGLEGYGYTF. Here the CDR3 DNA reads TGCGCCAGCAGTGAATATAGAGGCCTGGAGGGCTATGGCTACACCTTC.

V usage is TRBV7-2 and J usage is TRBJ2-3; 8 bases are a match to TRBD2. Per germline, CDR1 SGHTA and CDR2 FQGNSA. Trimming took 2 bases from V and 4 from J; bases not matched to a gene: 11. The CDR3 covers 17 residues. CDR3 sequence: CASSLIASGSAADTQYF. CDR3 nucleotides: TGTGCCAGCAGCTTAATCGCAAGCGGGAGTGCCGCAGATACGCAGTATTTT.

The CDR3 nucleotides read TGTGCCATCACCCGATCCGGCGGGGACACTGAAGCTTTCTTT. This translates into CAITRSGGDTEAFF. This chain links TRBV10-3 with TRBJ1-1, with no clear D. Germline lookup yields CDR1 ENHRY and CDR2 SYGVKD. The ends were cut back, 7 bases at V and 3 bases at J, with 15 bases in the middle. This CDR3 spans 14 amino acids.

This clone was observed a handful of times. V gene TRBV15 combines with J gene TRBJ1-3; 7 nucleotides align to TRBD1. The V and J ends lost 0 bases and 3 bases, in that order; junction bases with no gene match: 8. The germline CDR1 and CDR2 sequences are LNHNV and YYDKDF (reference sequence). The CDR3 sequence is 17 residues long. The CDR3 nucleotides read TGTGCCACCAGCAGAGAAAGGGCAGGGGGTCGTGGAAACACCATATATTTT. Translation: CATSRERAGGRGNTIYF.

The chain uses TRBV7-3 and TRBJ2-3; TRBD2 matches at 12 bases. The CDR3 has 13 residues. Per germline, CDR1 SGHTA and CDR2 FQGTGA. Trimming took 11 bases from V and 3 from J; bases not matched to a gene: 3. The CDR3 here is CASGLAGTDTQYF. For the CDR3, the DNA is TGTGCCTCGGGACTAGCGGGTACAGATACGCAGTATTTT.

V usage is TRBV11-2 and J usage is TRBJ2-1; tentative D call: TRBD2 (6 bases). Germline-derived CDR1 and CDR2 are SGHAT and FQNNGV. V was clipped by 8 bases and J by 0 bases, with 23 bases between them. This CDR3 comprises 18 residues. CDR3 region: CASFPGPLATHSYNEQFF. CDR3 nucleotides: TGTGCCAGCTTCCCCGGACCTCTAGCGACTCACTCCTACAATGAGCAGTTCTTC.

The chain joins TRBV9 to TRBJ1-1; D may be TRBD1 (6 bases). Trimming pared 2 bases from V and 7 bases from J, leaving 15 bases between. Germline assignment: CDR1 SGDLS and CDR2 YYNGEE. The CDR3 runs 14 residues. The CDR3 bases are TGTGCCAGCAGCGTCGGGGCAGGGGCCATTGAAGCTTTCTTT. Amino acids: CASSVGAGAIEAFF.

This clone showed up many times. The chain recombines TRBV9 with TRBJ2-1; TRBD2 matches at 8 bases. V gave up 0 bases and J gave up 0 bases; unmatched junction bases: 5. This CDR3 contains 17 residues. Germline V gives CDR1 SGDLS, CDR2 YYNGEE. The CDR3 DNA follows: TGTGCCAGCAGCGTAGGCGCTAGCGGGCACTCCTACAATGAGCAGTTCTTC. This codes for CASSVGASGHSYNEQFF.

This clone was counted a few times. V and J are TRBV19 and TRBJ1-5, with a possible D match to TRBD1 (6 bases). The germline V gene has CDR1 LNHDA and CDR2 SQIVND (reference sequence). Trimming took off 7 bases at V and 0 bases at J, with 13 bases between the two ends. The length of the CDR3 is 15 residues. Here the CDR3 DNA reads TGTGCCAGTATGGAGACAGGATATAGCAATCAGCCCCAGCATTTT. Its translation: CASMETGYSNQPQHF.

This CDR3 is CSAPGQKQYF. The CDR3 bases are TGCAGTGCTCCCGGACAGAAGCAGTACTTC. This chain joins TRBV20-1 and TRBJ2-7; D is perhaps TRBD1 (6 bases). The length of the CDR3 is 10 residues. The V end lost 5 bases, the J end lost 8 bases, and 10 bases lay between the germline ends. Germline V gives CDR1 DFQATT, CDR2 SNEGSKA (reference sequence).

The V call is TRBV2, the J call TRBJ1-5; possible D gene TRBD1, 6 bases. V lost 8 bases to trimming and J lost 3 bases, with 14 bases between them. This CDR3 region has 14 residues. CDR1 SNHLY and CDR2 FYNNEI come from the germline V gene. This CDR3 reads CASDQQGSNQPQHF. The CDR3 bases are TGTGCCAGCGATCAACAGGGATCCAATCAGCCCCAGCATTTT.

J is TRBJ2-2 and V is TRBV12-3 or TRBV12-4, with D hard to call. The CDR3 is 13 amino acids. Trimming cost V 3 bases and J 4 bases, with 6 bases left between them. CDR3 sequence reads: CASSLQATGELFF. For the CDR3, the DNA is TGTGCCAGCAGTTTGCAAGCCACCGGGGAGCTGTTTTTT.

This chain links TRBV7-6 with TRBJ1-6; D ambiguous. Germline-derived CDR1 and CDR2 are SGHVS and FNYEAQ. The CDR3 covers 14 residues. The V and J ends lost 0 bases and 6 bases respectively, with 6 bases between them. CDR3 nucleotides: TGTGCCAGCAGCTTAGCACAGATTAATTCACCCCTCCACTTT. Its translation is CASSLAQINSPLHF.

This clone came up many times. The V gene is TRBV25-1, the J gene TRBJ1-1; no definite D call. CDR1 and CDR2 from the germline V gene are MGHDK and SYGVNS. This CDR3 contains 15 residues. Trimming shortened V by 2 bases and J by 1 base, and 11 bases separated the two germline ends. This CDR3 reads CASSEKIDPNTEAFF. CDR3 nucleotides: TGTGCCAGCAGTGAAAAAATAGATCCGAACACTGAAGCTTTCTTT.

This chain uses TRBV27 with TRBJ2-1; 10 bases line up with TRBD2. Germline V gene lookup returns CDR1 MNHEY and CDR2 SMNVEV (reference sequence). This CDR3 has 17 amino acids. Trimming removed 4 bases from V and 1 base from J; junction bases left unmatched: 7. The CDR3 sequence: CASSWTEREGSYNEQFF. CDR3 nucleotides: TGTGCCAGCAGTTGGACCGAGCGGGAGGGGTCCTACAATGAGCAGTTCTTC.

Details on this clone: A junction boundary mismatches the germline segment, possibly from a read error. This chain joins TRBV6-5 and TRBJ2-2; the match to TRBD2 covers 8 bases. This CDR3 spans 14 amino acids. Germline V gene lookup returns CDR1 MNHEY and CDR2 SVGAGI. CDR3: CASIYSGSVGELFF. The CDR3 DNA is TGTGCCAGCATTTACAGCGGGAGCGTAGGGGAGCTGTTTTTT.